This TCR beta chain is drawn from a study of cytomegalovirus exposure and HLA in healthy donors. Study-level results: A later analysis appeared to link common viral pathogens to several of the most significant clusters.

For this clone: The antigen is unknown.

The CDR3 loop spans 16 amino acids. V lost 6 bases to trimming and J lost 4 bases; unmatched junction nucleotides: 14. The V gene's germline CDR1 is ENHRY and CDR2 SYGVKD. A multiplex PCR was run with 60 Vbeta primers and 13 Jbeta primers. Sequenced by immunoSEQ multiplex PCR; TCRdb stores in-frame clones only, minus some. The sample has some 140,000 clones, roughly three quarters seen once. The origin of this receptor is a female donor in good health and CMV-seronegative. The chain employs TRBV10-3 and TRBJ2-7; TRBD1 agrees at 8 bases. Sequencing was carried out using PBMCs. This CDR3 is CAISRRGLLMQYEQYF. The CDR3 DNA reads as TGTGCCATCAGCCGCAGGGGGCTCCTAATGCAGTACGAGCAGTACTTC.